The 32 T cell receptor beta chains in this list originate from one sample, sequenced in a study of OX40 agonist ivuxolimab in advanced cancers. Only in-frame clones appear in the TCRdb table, and some are missing; sequencing was by immunoSEQ multiplex PCR. The sample has about 36,000 clones, about 81% seen once. The sequenced sample was CD4+ or CD8+ T cells sorted from blood, obtained in a trial of the OX40 agonist ivuxolimab. The receptors were sampled from an adult with an advanced solid tumor such as melanoma, head and neck, liver or kidney cancer.

V gene TRBV2 combines with J gene TRBJ2-7; TRBD1 agrees at 7 bases. The J segment lost 6 bases and the V segment lost 7 bases, leaving 9 bases of the junction unmatched. This CDR3 is built from 13 residues. Germline loops: CDR1 SNHLY, CDR2 FYNNEI. The CDR3 DNA reads TGTGCCAGCACGGTGACAGGGCATTCCGAGCAGTACTTC. This gives the protein CASTVTGHSEQYF.

The V and J genes are TRBV19 and TRBJ1-5; a possible D gene is TRBD1 (5 bases). This CDR3 spans 14 amino acids. The germline V and J ends were trimmed by 3 bases and 7 bases, with 13 bases remaining between them. The germline V gene has CDR1 LNHDA and CDR2 SQIVND (reference sequence). CDR3 protein: CASSMVRERQPQHF. The CDR3 region has the DNA TGTGCCAGTAGTATGGTCAGGGAAAGGCAGCCCCAGCATTTT.

J is TRBJ1-1 and V is TRBV11-1; D uncertain. Germline V lookup: CDR1 SGHAT, CDR2 FQDESV (reference sequence). This CDR3 is built from 15 residues. The V gene lost 5 bases and the J gene lost 0 bases, with 13 bases spanning the gap. The CDR3 DNA sequence: TGTGCCAGCAGCCCCCGTGGAGTGGTGAACACTGAAGCTTTCTTT. Translation gives CASSPRGVVNTEAFF.

This chain links TRBV27 with TRBJ1-2, with D tentatively TRBD1 (5 bases). Trimming shortened V by 6 bases and J by 5 bases, and 16 bases separated the two germline ends. In germline, CDR1 is MNHEY, CDR2 SMNVEV (reference sequence). The CDR3 loop spans 14 amino acids. The CDR3 loop is CASRLTGLDYGYTF. CDR3 nucleotide sequence: TGTGCCAGCAGGTTAACAGGTCTCGATTATGGCTACACCTTC.

The V call is TRBV6-1, the J call TRBJ1-5, with D hard to call. The CDR3 contains 14 residues. Looked up from germline, CDR1 is MNHNS and CDR2 is SASEGT. Deletions cut 6 bases from V and 5 bases from J, with 14 bases between. CDR3 DNA: TGTGCCAGCAGCTATCATAATGGTGATCAGCCCCAGCATTTT. This translates into CASSYHNGDQPQHF.

V is TRBV7-9 and J is TRBJ2-7; 8 bases align to TRBD1. Trimming took 3 bases from V and 7 from J; bases not matched to a gene: 5. The CDR3 is 13 amino acids. Germline CDR1 is SEHNR and CDR2 is FQNEAQ (reference sequence). CDR3 bases: TGTGCCAGCAGCTTGGACAGGGCGGGAGAGCAGTACTTC. Translating it yields CASSLDRAGEQYF. The full variable domain, completed using reference TRBV7-9 and TRBJ2-7, is DTGVSQNPRHKITKRGQNVTFRCDPISEHNRLYWYRQTLGQGPEFLTYFQNEAQLEKSRLLSDRFSAERPKGSFSTLEIQRTEQGDSAMYLCASSLDRAGEQYFGPGTRLTVT.

This chain connects TRBV10-3 to TRBJ1-1, with 7 bases that match TRBD1. The CDR3 runs to 15 residues. Losses at the gene ends were 6 bases for V and 1 base for J; bases not matched to a gene: 8. Germline loops: CDR1 ENHRY, CDR2 SYGVKD. This CDR3 reads CAISEPGQSNTEAFF. The DNA of the CDR3 is TGTGCCATCAGCGAGCCGGGACAGTCGAACACTGAAGCTTTCTTT.

This rearrangement joins TRBV13 to TRBJ2-7; D is tentatively TRBD1 or TRBD2 (6 bases each). The CDR3 is 15 residues long. V lost 8 bases, J lost 2 bases, and 19 bases lay in between. Germline loops: CDR1 PRHDT, CDR2 FYEKMQ (reference sequence). CDR3 DNA: TGTGCCAGCGGCACGAGGGGGGTTCATGCCTACGAGCAGTACTTC. Protein product: CASGTRGVHAYEQYF.

The chain has TRBV5-1 and TRBJ2-4; TRBD2 might be the D (5 bases). The V end was cut by 8 bases, the J end by 5 bases, with 14 bases between. This CDR3 is built from 13 residues. The germline V gene encodes CDR1 SGHRS and CDR2 YFSETQ. The CDR3 loop is CASSKDGENIQYF. The DNA for the CDR3 is TGCGCCAGTTCAAAAGACGGGGAAAACATTCAGTACTTC.

V usage is TRBV30 and J usage is TRBJ2-5; weak D call: TRBD2 (5 bases). Per germline, CDR1 GTSNPN and CDR2 SVGIG (reference sequence). The CDR3 sequence is 14 residues long. V lost 4 bases and J lost 0, with 12 bases in between. This chain's CDR3 is CAWTRDNYQETQYF. As DNA, the CDR3 is TGTGCCTGGACTCGGGATAACTACCAAGAGACCCAGTACTTC.

This clone was detected only once. The chain is built from TRBV29-1 and TRBJ2-3, with 11 bases lining up with TRBD2. V was pared by 5 bases and J by 6 bases, with 10 bases of the junction left unmatched. The CDR3 extends over 15 amino acids. The germline gives CDR1 SQVTM, CDR2 ANQGSEA. CDR3 nucleotide sequence: TGCAGCGTTCGTGTTTCTAGCGGGGGGACTGATACGCAGTATTTT. Protein: CSVRVSSGGTDTQYF.

The genes are TRBV5-1 and TRBJ2-5, with 10 bases identical to TRBD1. After removal of 3 bases from V and 4 bases from J, the junction contained 0 bases not matched to a gene. This CDR3 is built from 13 residues. The germline V gene has CDR1 SGHRS and CDR2 YFSETQ. CDR3 loop: CASSWTGGETQYF. The CDR3 DNA is TGCGCCAGCAGCTGGACAGGGGGAGAGACCCAGTACTTC.

This clone was detected once. The J gene is TRBJ2-2, the V gene TRBV7-9; no clear D. Germline V lookup: CDR1 SEHNR, CDR2 FQNEAQ (reference sequence). The CDR3 has 15 amino acids. Trimming left V 2 bases short and J 6 bases short, with 13 bases between. The CDR3 coding sequence is TGTGCCAGCAGCTTACGGGCCCAAGGAGCCGGGGAGCTGTTTTTT. It codes for CASSLRAQGAGELFF.

This clone has more than one count but fewer than ten. At one of its ends the junction is not consistent with the germline gene, which may arise from a read error. The V and J genes are TRBV28 and TRBJ2-3, with TRBD2 matching 7 bases. The CDR3 spans 12 residues. CDR1 is MDHEN and CDR2 is SYDVKM in the germline V gene. This CDR3 reads CATLAGTGTQYF. The DNA for the CDR3 is TGTGCCACATTAGCGGGTACAGGTACGCAGTATTTT.

The chain carries TRBV7-2 and TRBJ2-1; 10 bases are shared with TRBD2. The CDR3 runs to 16 residues. The germline V gene encodes CDR1 SGHTA and CDR2 FQGNSA. The V and J ends lost 1 base and 5 bases, in that order; junction bases with no gene match: 5. The CDR3 spells CASSLDIAGGNNEQFF. Here the CDR3 DNA reads TGTGCCAGCAGCTTAGACATAGCGGGGGGAAACAATGAGCAGTTCTTC.

This clone was seen once. For the CDR3, the DNA is TGCGCCAGCAGCTTGATAGGGGGACAGGGTTACGAGCAGTACTTC. It yields the protein CASSLIGGQGYEQYF. The rearrangement uses TRBV5-1 and TRBJ2-7; 9 nucleotides match TRBD1. V gave up 1 base and J gave up 4 bases; unmatched junction bases: 6. Germline CDR1 and CDR2: SGHRS and YFSETQ. The CDR3 consists of 15 residues.

The chain has TRBV21-1 and TRBJ1-2; no check of the table's D call, TRBD1, against the DNA was made. TRBV21-1 is flagged as a pseudogene. The CDR3 extends over 15 amino acids. CDR3 loop: CASSKLCTGKGGYTF. The CDR3 DNA is TGTGCCAGCAGCAAGCTCTGTACAGGGAAAGGTGGCTACACCTTC.

The chain joins TRBV7-2 to TRBJ1-5; D not resolved. The CDR3 contains 15 residues. Looked up from germline, CDR1 is SGHTA and CDR2 is FQGNSA. The V end lost 6 bases, the J end lost 0 bases, and 12 bases lay between the germline ends. The CDR3 spells CASSPEETSNQPQHF. The CDR3 DNA reads as TGTGCCAGCAGTCCAGAGGAGACTAGCAATCAGCCCCAGCATTTT.

The chain carries TRBV5-1 and TRBJ1-2, with TRBD1 matching 9 bases. Unmatched junction bases numbered 6, after V lost 4 bases and J lost 5 bases. The CDR3 consists of 14 residues. Germline values: CDR1 SGHRS, CDR2 YFSETQ. The CDR3 loop is CASSATGGEYGYTF. The CDR3 bases are TGCGCCAGCAGCGCTACAGGGGGCGAATATGGCTACACCTTC.

The chain employs TRBV19 and TRBJ2-1, with 12 nucleotides matching TRBD2. The CDR3 loop spans 18 amino acids. V lost 4 bases and J lost 3; bases outside the gene matches: 10. CDR1 is LNHDA and CDR2 is SQIVND in the germline V gene (reference sequence). This CDR3 reads CASSTDGLAGSYYNEQFF. CDR3 coding DNA: TGTGCCAGTAGTACGGACGGACTAGCGGGATCCTACTACAATGAGCAGTTCTTC.

This clone occurred a few times. This chain joins TRBV2 and TRBJ1-4, with D perhaps matching TRBD1 (5 bases). CDR3 length equals 14 residues. Germline lookup yields CDR1 SNHLY and CDR2 FYNNEI. V dropped 8 bases and J dropped 0 bases, with 10 bases sitting between them. The CDR3 spells CASVWGATNEKLFF. The CDR3 DNA follows: TGTGCCAGCGTGTGGGGCGCAACTAATGAAAAACTGTTTTTT.

V and J are TRBV7-9 and TRBJ1-3; 10 bases map to TRBD1. The V and J ends lost 5 bases and 0 bases, in that order; junction bases with no gene match: 1. CDR1 is SEHNR and CDR2 is FQNEAQ in the germline V gene (reference sequence). The CDR3 has 15 residues. The DNA for the CDR3 is TGTGCCAGCAGCGGACAGGGGGTCTCTGGAAACACCATATATTTT. Translating it yields CASSGQGVSGNTIYF.

The chain links TRBV5-1 to TRBJ2-5; D is tentatively TRBD1 or TRBD2 (6 bases each). This CDR3 contains 15 residues. With 6 bases removed from V and 2 bases from J, the gap between germline ends came to 17 bases. The germline gives CDR1 SGHRS, CDR2 YFSETQ. CDR3 DNA: TGCGCCAGCAAATCTAGGGGGGAAAATCAAGAGACCCAGTACTTC. This translates into CASKSRGENQETQYF.

The rearrangement uses TRBV28 and TRBJ1-4; TRBD1 might be the D (6 bases). The CDR3 runs 12 residues. CDR1 and CDR2 (germline): MDHEN, SYDVKM. V lost 8 bases, J lost 7 bases, and 11 bases lay in between. Here the CDR3 reads CASGGLGEKLFF. DNA of the CDR3: TGTGCCAGCGGGGGGCTCGGTGAAAAACTGTTTTTT. The variable domain in full, completed from reference TRBV28 and TRBJ1-4, reads DVKVTQSSRYLVKRTGEKVFLECVQDMDHENMFWYRQDPGLGLRLIYFSYDVKMKEKGDIPEGYSVSREKKERFSLILESASTNQTSMYLCASGGLGEKLFFGSGTQLSVL.

This chain joins TRBV19 and TRBJ2-7; 8 bases line up with TRBD2. The junction had 10 bases not matched to a gene; V was cut back by 4 bases and J by 5 bases. Germline V gene data show CDR1 as LNHDA and CDR2 as SQIVND (reference sequence). The length of the CDR3 is 15 residues. The CDR3 coding sequence is TGTGCCAGTAGTAAACAGGCGGGGGGACGGCACGAGCAGTACTTC. As protein: CASSKQAGGRHEQYF.

This chain links TRBV10-3 with TRBJ2-5; 10 nucleotides align to TRBD2. The CDR3 runs 16 residues. CDR1 is ENHRY, CDR2 SYGVKD, per germline. The junction had 3 bases not matched to a gene; V was cut back by 1 base and J by 1 base. The DNA of the CDR3 is TGTGCCATCAGTGAGTTGGCTAGCGGGGGCCAAGAGACCCAGTACTTC. This sequence encodes CAISELASGGQETQYF.

The chain carries TRBV5-4 and TRBJ1-2, with D possibly TRBD1 on 5 matching bases. V was cut by 3 bases and J by 8 bases, with 20 bases left in between. The germline V gene encodes CDR1 SGHNT and CDR2 YYREEE (reference sequence). The CDR3 consists of 15 residues. CDR3 loop: CASSSGATLVRGYTF. CDR3 DNA sequence: TGTGCCAGCAGCTCCGGGGCGACCCTAGTCCGGGGCTACACCTTC.

This clone turned up a few times. V is TRBV11-2 and J is TRBJ2-5, with D unresolved. Germline CDR1 SGHAT, CDR2 FQNNGV. This CDR3 comprises 12 residues. Trimming took 2 bases from V and 5 from J, leaving 6 bases between them. CDR3 in DNA: TGTGCCAGCAGCTTAACCTCCGAGACCCAGTACTTC. Amino acids: CASSLTSETQYF.

This clone has a handful of counts. The sample carries other DNA sequences with the same CDR3. This chain connects TRBV2 to TRBJ1-6; D remains unclear. The V and J ends lost 1 base and 7 bases respectively, with 5 bases between them. CDR1 and CDR2 from the germline V gene are SNHLY and FYNNEI. The CDR3 has 13 amino acids. CDR3 DNA sequence: TGTGCCAGCAGTGAAGTGGCAAATTCACCCCTCCACTTT. Its translation is CASSEVANSPLHF.

This chain links TRBV11-2 with TRBJ2-4; TRBD2 agrees at 7 bases. After removal of 4 bases from V and 8 bases from J, the junction contained 17 bases not matched to a gene. The CDR3 covers 17 residues. CDR1 and CDR2 (germline): SGHAT, FQNNGV. In DNA form, the CDR3 reads TGTGCCAGCAGCTCAGATTCCCGTGGGGCAGGGAGGGACATTCAGTACTTC. Amino acid sequence: CASSSDSRGAGRDIQYF. The whole variable domain, filled in from reference TRBV11-2 and TRBJ2-4, reads EAGVAQSPRYKIIEKRQSVAFWCNPISGHATLYWYQQILGQGPKLLIQFQNNGVVDDSQLPKDRFSAERLKGVDSTLKIQPAKLEDSAVYLCASSSDSRGAGRDIQYFGAGTRLSVL.

The chain has TRBV6-5 and TRBJ2-2; possibly TRBD1 or TRBD2 for D (5 bases each). In germline, CDR1 is MNHEY, CDR2 SVGAGI. The V gene lost 5 bases and the J gene lost 6 bases, with 7 bases spanning the gap. The CDR3 covers 12 residues. CDR3 loop: CASSVGAGELFF. The CDR3 bases are TGTGCCAGCAGTGTGGGGGCCGGGGAGCTGTTTTTT.

The V gene is TRBV7-9, the J gene TRBJ2-2; no clear D. This CDR3 is 14 amino acids long. CDR1 is SEHNR, CDR2 FQNEAQ, per germline (reference sequence). Trimming stripped 5 bases from V and 2 bases from J, with 9 bases between. CDR3 DNA: TGTGCCAGCAGCAATGACGTTAACACCGGGGAGCTGTTTTTT. Its translation: CASSNDVNTGELFF.